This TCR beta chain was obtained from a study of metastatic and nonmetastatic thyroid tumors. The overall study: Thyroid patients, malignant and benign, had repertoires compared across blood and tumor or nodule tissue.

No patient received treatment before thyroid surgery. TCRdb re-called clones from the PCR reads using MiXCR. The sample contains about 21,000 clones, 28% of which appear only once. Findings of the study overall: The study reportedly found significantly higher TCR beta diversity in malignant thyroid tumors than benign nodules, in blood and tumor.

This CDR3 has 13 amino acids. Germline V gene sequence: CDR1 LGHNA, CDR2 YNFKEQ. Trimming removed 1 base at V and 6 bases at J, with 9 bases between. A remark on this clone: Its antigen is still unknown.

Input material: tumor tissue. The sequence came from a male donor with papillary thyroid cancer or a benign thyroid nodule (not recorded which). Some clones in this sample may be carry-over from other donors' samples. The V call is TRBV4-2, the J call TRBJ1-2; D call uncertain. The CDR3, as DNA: TGTGCCAGCAGCCAAGTTTGGGTGGATGGCTACACCTTC. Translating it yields CASSQVWVDGYTF.